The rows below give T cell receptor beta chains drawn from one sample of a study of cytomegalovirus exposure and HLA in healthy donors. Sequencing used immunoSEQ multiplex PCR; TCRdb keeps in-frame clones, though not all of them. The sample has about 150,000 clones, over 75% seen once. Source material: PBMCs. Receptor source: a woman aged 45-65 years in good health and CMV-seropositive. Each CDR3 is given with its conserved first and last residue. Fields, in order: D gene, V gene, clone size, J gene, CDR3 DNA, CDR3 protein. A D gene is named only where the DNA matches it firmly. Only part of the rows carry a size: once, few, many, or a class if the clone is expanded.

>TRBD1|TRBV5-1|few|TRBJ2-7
TGCGCCAGCAGCTTCGGGACAGGGGGCGACGAGCAGTACTTC
CASSFGTGGDEQYF
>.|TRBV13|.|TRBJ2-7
TGTGCCAGCAGCTTAGGCGGACAGACCTACGAGCAGTACTTC
CASSLGGQTYEQYF
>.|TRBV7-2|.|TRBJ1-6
TGTGCCAGCAGCTTAGGATCCGGAGCGGGAGGTTCACCCCTCCACTTT
CASSLGSGAGGSPLHF
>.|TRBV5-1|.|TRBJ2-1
TGCGCCAGCAGCTTGCAATCCGCTAGCGAGGAGCAGTTCTTC
CASSLQSASEEQFF
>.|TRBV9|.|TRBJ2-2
TGTGCCAGCAGCGGAGTCTTTACCGGGGAGCTGTTTTTT
CASSGVFTGELFF
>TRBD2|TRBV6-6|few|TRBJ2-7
TGTGCCAGCAGTTATGGTCCGTTTCGGGGCGGGAGCGAGCAGTACTTC
CASSYGPFRGGSEQYF
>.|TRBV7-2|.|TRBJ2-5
TGTGCCAGCGGTAAGCGGGCATTCGGGACCCAGTACTTC
CASGKRAFGTQYF
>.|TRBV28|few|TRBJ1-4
TGTGCCAGCAGTTCCACCGCCCTGGGGACTCGGTCTAATGAAAAACTGTTTTTT
CASSSTALGTRSNEKLFF
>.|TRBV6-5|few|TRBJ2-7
TGTGCCAGCAGTTTCCCCGAAAGTCTGAGCTCCTACGAGCAGTACTTC
CASSFPESLSSYEQYF
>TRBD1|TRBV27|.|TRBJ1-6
TGCACTAGGGGAGACAGGGGGCACCTCTATAATTCACCCCTCCACTTT
CTRGDRGHLYNSPLHF
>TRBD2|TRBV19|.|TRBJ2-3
TGTGCCAGTAGTATGACTAGCGGGAATCCAGATACGCAGTATTTT
CASSMTSGNPDTQYF
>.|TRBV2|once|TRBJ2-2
TGTGCCAGCAGCAAACCGGGACTCCACACCGGGGAGCTGTTTTTT
CASSKPGLHTGELFF
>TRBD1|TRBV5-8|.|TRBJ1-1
TGTGCCAGCAGCGATACAGGGGGCCCGAGGACTGAAGCTTTCTTT
CASSDTGGPRTEAFF
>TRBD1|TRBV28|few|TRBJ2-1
TGTGCCAGCAGTTTAGTAGGGACAGGAAACAATGAGCAGTTCTTC
CASSLVGTGNNEQFF
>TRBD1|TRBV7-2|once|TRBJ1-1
TGTGCCAGCAGCTTAGCGTACAGGGGAGCTTTCTTT
CASSLAYRGAFF
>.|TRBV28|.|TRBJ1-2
TGTGCCAGCAGCCGGTATGGCTACACCTTC
CASSRYGYTF
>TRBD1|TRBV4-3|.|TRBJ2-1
TGCGCCAGCAGCCAATTTGAGCCGGGACAGGAGCCTTACAATGAGCAGTTCTTC
CASSQFEPGQEPYNEQFF
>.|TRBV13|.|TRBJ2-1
TGTGCCAGCAGCCGCCTTTGGCAGCGCTCCTACAATGAGCAGTTCTTC
CASSRLWQRSYNEQFF
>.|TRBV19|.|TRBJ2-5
TGTGCCAGTAGTAAGGGGGTAGGAGAGACCCAGTACTTC
CASSKGVGETQYF
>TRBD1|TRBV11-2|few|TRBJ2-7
TGTGCCAGCAGCTTGGATTACAGGGGCGAGCAGTACTTC
CASSLDYRGEQYF
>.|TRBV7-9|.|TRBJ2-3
TGTGCCAGCAGTCCAGCAGATACGCAGTATTTT
CASSPADTQYF
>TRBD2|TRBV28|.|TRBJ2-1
TGTGCCAGCAGTTCCCCCCCAGGCGGGAGCTCCTACAATGAGCAGTTCTTC
CASSSPPGGSSYNEQFF